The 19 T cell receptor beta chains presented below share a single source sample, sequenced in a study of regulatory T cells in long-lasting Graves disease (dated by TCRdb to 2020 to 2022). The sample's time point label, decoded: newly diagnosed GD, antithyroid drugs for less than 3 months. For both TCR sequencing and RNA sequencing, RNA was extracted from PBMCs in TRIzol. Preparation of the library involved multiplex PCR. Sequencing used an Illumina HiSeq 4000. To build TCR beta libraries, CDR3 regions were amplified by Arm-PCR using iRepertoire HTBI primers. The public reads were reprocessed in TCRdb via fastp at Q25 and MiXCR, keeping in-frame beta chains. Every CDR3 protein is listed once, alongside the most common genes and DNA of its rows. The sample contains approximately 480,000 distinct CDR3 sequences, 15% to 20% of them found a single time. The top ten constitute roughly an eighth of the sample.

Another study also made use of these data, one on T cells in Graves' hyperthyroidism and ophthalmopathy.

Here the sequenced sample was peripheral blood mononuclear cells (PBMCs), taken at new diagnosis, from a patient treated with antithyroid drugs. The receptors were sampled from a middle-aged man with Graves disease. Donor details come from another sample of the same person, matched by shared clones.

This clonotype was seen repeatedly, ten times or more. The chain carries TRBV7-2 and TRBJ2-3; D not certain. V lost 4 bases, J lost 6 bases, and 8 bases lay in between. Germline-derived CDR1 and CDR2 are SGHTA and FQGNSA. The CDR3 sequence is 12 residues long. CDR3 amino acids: CASSSTPDTQYF. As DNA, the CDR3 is TGTGCCAGCAGCTCGACCCCCGATACGCAGTATTTT.

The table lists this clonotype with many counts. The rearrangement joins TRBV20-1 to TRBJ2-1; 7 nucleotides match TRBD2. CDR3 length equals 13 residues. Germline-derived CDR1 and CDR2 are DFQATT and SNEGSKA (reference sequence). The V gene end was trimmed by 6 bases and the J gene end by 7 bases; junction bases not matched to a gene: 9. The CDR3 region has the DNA TGCAGTGCCAACCGGGGAGGGAGAAATGAGCAGTTCTTC. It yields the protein CSANRGGRNEQFF.

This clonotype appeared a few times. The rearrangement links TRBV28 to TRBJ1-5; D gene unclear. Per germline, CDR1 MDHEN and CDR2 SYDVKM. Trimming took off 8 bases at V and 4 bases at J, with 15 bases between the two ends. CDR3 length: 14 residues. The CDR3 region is CASAYMGSNQPQHF. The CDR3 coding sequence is TGTGCCAGCGCTTACATGGGGAGTAATCAGCCCCAGCATTTT.

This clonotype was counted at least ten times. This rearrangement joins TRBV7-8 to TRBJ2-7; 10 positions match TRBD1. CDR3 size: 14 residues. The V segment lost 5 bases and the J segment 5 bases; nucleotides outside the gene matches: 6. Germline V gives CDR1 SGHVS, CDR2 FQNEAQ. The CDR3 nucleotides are TGTGCCAGCAGCGCCCGGGACAGGGGCAACGAGCAGTACTTC. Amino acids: CASSARDRGNEQYF.

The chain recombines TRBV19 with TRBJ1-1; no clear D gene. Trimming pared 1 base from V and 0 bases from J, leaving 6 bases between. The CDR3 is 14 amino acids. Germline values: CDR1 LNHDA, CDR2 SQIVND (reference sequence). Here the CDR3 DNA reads TGTGCCAGTAGTATAGCGCGGTTGAACACTGAAGCTTTCTTT. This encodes CASSIARLNTEAFF.

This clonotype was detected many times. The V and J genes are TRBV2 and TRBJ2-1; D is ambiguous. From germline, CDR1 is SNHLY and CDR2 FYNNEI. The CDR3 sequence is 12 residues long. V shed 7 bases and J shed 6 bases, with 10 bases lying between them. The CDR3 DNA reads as TGTGCCAGCATAAGTACTCTCAATGAGCAGTTCTTC. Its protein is CASISTLNEQFF.

This chain's CDR3 is CASNRDRRGEQFF. CDR3 in DNA: TGTGCCAGTAATAGGGACAGGAGGGGGGAGCAGTTCTTC. The rearrangement links TRBV19 to TRBJ2-4; TRBD1 matches at 8 bases. TRBJ2-1 matches the DNA end more closely, so the J call is doubtful. Germline V gene data show CDR1 as LNHDA and CDR2 as SQIVND (reference sequence). The CDR3 has 13 residues.

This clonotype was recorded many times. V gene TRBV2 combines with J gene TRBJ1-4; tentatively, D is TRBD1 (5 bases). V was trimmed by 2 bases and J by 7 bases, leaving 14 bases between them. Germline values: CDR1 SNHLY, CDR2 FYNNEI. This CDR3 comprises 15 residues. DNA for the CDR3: TGTGCCAGCAGTGAAATTAGGGGAGCGGGTGAAAAACTGTTTTTT. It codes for CASSEIRGAGEKLFF.

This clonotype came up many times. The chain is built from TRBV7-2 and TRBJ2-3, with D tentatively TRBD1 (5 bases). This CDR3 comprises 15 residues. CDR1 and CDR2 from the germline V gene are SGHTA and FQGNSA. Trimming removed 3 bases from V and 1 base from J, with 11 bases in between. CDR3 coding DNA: TGTGCCAGCAGCTTCCGGCTAGGGGGCACAGATACGCAGTATTTT. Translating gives CASSFRLGGTDTQYF.

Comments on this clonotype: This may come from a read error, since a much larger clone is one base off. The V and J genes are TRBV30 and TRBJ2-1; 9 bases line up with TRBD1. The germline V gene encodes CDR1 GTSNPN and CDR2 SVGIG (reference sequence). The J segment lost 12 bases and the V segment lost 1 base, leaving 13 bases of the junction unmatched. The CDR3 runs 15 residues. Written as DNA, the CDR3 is TGTGCCTGGAGTGATAGGGGACAGGGTGATGTTGGGCAGTTCTTC. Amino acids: CAWSDRGQGDVGQFF.

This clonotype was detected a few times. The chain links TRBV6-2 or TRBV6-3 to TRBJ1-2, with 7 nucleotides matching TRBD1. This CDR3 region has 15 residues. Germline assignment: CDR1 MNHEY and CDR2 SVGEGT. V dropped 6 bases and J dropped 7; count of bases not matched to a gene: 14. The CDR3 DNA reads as TGTGCCAGCAGCCCCGAAAAGACAGGGTATGGTGGCTACACCTTC. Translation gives CASSPEKTGYGGYTF.

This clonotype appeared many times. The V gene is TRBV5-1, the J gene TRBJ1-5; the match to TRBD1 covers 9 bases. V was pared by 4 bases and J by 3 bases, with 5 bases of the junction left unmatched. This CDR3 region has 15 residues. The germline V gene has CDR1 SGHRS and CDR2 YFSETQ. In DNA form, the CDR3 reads TGCGCCAGCAGCCGCGGGACAGGGAACAATCAGCCCCAGCATTTT. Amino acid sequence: CASSRGTGNNQPQHF.

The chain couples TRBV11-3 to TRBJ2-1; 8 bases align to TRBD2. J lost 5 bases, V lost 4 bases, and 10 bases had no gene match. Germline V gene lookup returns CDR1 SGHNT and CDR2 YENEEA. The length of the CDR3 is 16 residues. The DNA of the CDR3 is TGTGCCAGCAGCTGGAGAGTAACTAGCGGCCACAATGAGCAGTTCTTC. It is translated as CASSWRVTSGHNEQFF.

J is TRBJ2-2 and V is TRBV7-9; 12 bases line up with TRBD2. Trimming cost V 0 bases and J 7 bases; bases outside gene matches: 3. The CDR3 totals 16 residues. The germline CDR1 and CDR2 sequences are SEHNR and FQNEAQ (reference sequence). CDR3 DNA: TGTGCCAGCAGCTTAGCTCGACTAGCGGGAGTCGGGGAGCTGTTTTTT. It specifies CASSLARLAGVGELFF.

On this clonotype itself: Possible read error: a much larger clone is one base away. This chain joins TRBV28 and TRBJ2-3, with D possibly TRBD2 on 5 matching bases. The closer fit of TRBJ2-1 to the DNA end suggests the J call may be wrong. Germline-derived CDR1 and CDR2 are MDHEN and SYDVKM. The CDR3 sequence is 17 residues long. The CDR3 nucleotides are TGTGCCAGCAGCCTACTGGGTCCCGCGGGCTCAACCTACGAGCAGTTCTTC. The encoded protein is CASSLLGPAGSTYEQFF.

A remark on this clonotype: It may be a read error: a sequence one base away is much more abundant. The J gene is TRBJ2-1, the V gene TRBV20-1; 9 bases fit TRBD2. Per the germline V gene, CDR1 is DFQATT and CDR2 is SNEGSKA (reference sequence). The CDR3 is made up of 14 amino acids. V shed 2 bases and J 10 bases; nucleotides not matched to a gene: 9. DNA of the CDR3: TGCAGTGCTAGACAGCTAGCGGGACCCGACGAGCAGTTCTTC. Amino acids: CSARQLAGPDEQFF.

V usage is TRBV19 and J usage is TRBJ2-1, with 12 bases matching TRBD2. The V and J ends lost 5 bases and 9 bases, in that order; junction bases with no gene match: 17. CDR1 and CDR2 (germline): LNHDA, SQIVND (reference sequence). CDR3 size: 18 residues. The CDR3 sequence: CASSLSPPTSGRYGEQFF. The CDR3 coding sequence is TGTGCCAGTAGTCTATCCCCCCCGACTAGCGGGAGATATGGTGAGCAGTTCTTC.

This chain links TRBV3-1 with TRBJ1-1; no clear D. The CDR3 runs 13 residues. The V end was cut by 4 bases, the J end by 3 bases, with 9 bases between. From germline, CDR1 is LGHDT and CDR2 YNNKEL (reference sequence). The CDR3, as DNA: TGTGCCAGCAGCCTTGCAGAGGACACTGAAGCTTTCTTT. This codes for CASSLAEDTEAFF.

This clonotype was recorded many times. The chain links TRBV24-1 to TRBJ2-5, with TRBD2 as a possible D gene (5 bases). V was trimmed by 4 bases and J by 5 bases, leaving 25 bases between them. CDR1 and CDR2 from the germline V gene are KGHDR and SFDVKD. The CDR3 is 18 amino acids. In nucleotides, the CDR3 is TGTGCCACCAGTGACTCAACAGACGGCGGGTCAGGACGGGAGACCCAGTACTTC. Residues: CATSDSTDGGSGRETQYF.